The TCR beta chain described here comes from a study of STAT5B mutations in CD4+ large granular lymphocyte leukemia (dated by TCRdb to between 2021 and 2023). For the wider study: Among the healthy controls, the CDR3 'QG' motif was associated with a particular HLA allele. The purity of purified fractions was confirmed by flow cytometry on FACSCanto II or FACSVerse to exceed 95% among lymphocytes. The TCRbeta repertoires of CD4+ T-cell large granular lymphocyte leukemia patients were compared with the TCRbeta repertoires of healthy blood donors. Overall results and qualifications from the work: Main leukemic clonotypes were private to each patient, although roughly 24% of the main leukemic clonotypes were found at low frequency in the non-leukemic repertoires of other patients. CD4-sorted patient repertoires appeared more clonal than healthy CD4+ repertoires, and this difference persisted after removing the putative leukemic clones. Enrichment of TRBV06-family usage was observed among the top patient clones (8/27) relative to healthy controls (2/35). The data were not HLA-matched, and the relatively small sample size could explain the higher clonality seen in CD4+ compared with CD8+ T-LGLL.

Remarks on this clone: Its antigen specificity is not known. No much larger clone is present one base from it, and per-base qualities are unavailable.

The immunoSEQ assay at survey resolution was used to sequence TCRbeta rearrangements from genomic DNA. In the paper's pipeline: In the TCR sequencing data, the smallest productive clonotype frequency that could be detected was 2.59 x 10-5. Analyses included only productive TCRbeta rearrangements, meaning complete and in-frame sequences. Clonality for each sample was calculated as Simpson clonality in the immunoSEQ Analyzer version 3.0. Clones were categorized by frequency as very rare, small, medium, large (1-20%) or hyperexpanded (>20%). Generation probabilities were estimated with OLGA 1.2.3, V-gene circos plots were generated with VDJtools, specificities were searched for in VDJdb, and CDR3 motifs were identified with GLIPH. TCRdb stores this immuneACCESS table with in-frame sequences only. Part of the clones is absent; in the studies checked, under half of the shortfall reflects unresolved V genes, and no reason is known for the rest. That table gives V, J and clone size, and the DNA gave D and trimming. This sample gives 28,000 or so clones in total; 60% to 85% of them show up just once. The ten most abundant clones make up approximately 0.98% of the sample.

The healthy control group was made up of around 38 blood donors, and the Finnish Red Cross blood service supplied their buffy coats. All TCR-sequenced material derived from peripheral blood: patient blood samples and healthy donor buffy coats. Peripheral blood mononuclear cells were isolated by Ficoll-Hypaque gradient centrifugation. CD4+ cells were magnetically purified from the buffy coats of healthy controls. The Gentra Puregene Cell and Tissue kit was used to extract genomic DNA, and a Qubit 2.0 fluorometer was used to measure the amount of genomic DNA. Clipping removes 4 bases from V and 2 bases from J, with 4 as the unmatched junction base count. The CDR3 goes from the cysteine to the phenylalanine over 15 residues. The retained sequence is limited to the CDR3, 45 bases, with the frame set at the first base. Looking up the germline V gene yields CDR1 SNHLY and CDR2 FYNNEI.

The sequence derives from a human donor in good health. Sample: CD4+ T cells from blood buffy coats. Rearrangement joined TRBV2 to TRBJ2-7; TRBD2 agrees with 11 junctional bases. The CDR3 sequence is CASSGLAGGAYEQYF. The base sequence is TGTGCCAGCAGTGGGCTAGCGGGGGGCGCCTACGAGCAGTACTTC.